A single sample gave rise to the 24 T cell receptor beta chains below, sequenced in a study of cytomegalovirus exposure and HLA in healthy donors. Sequenced by immunoSEQ multiplex PCR; TCRdb stores in-frame clones only, minus some. The table lists around 250,000 clones, 90% of them singletons. What was sequenced was PBMCs. The source of these receptors is a woman aged 18-35 years in good health and CMV-seronegative.

The J gene is TRBJ1-6, the V gene TRBV28; TRBD1 matches at 7 bases. The V gene end was trimmed by 5 bases and the J gene end by 10 bases; junction bases not matched to a gene: 8. In germline, CDR1 is MDHEN, CDR2 SYDVKM. The CDR3 is made up of 14 amino acids. CDR3 residues: CASSQGGNSSPLHF. The DNA of the CDR3 is TGTGCCAGCAGTCAGGGGGGAAATAGCTCACCCCTCCACTTT.

This rearrangement joins TRBV28 to TRBJ1-2; a weak D match, TRBD1 (6 bases). From germline, CDR1 is MDHEN and CDR2 SYDVKM. Trimming took 7 bases from V and 7 from J, leaving 25 bases between them. CDR3 length: 16 amino acids. CDR3 nucleotide sequence: TGTGCCAGCATTCCCCTCGGCGAGGGGGTATTCTCTGGCTACACCTTC. Translation gives CASIPLGEGVFSGYTF.

This clone was seen once. V is TRBV28 and J is TRBJ1-2, with 9 bases lining up with TRBD1. Germline trimming cut 7 bases from V and 4 bases from J; bases unmatched to any gene: 10. CDR1 and CDR2 (germline): MDHEN, SYDVKM. CDR3 size: 15 residues. In DNA form, the CDR3 reads TGTGCCAGCACCACGGGGACAGGGTTACCCTATGGCTACACCTTC. Translated, it gives CASTTGTGLPYGYTF.

J is TRBJ1-6 and V is TRBV5-6; tentative D call: TRBD1 (5 bases). This CDR3 is 16 amino acids long. Germline V gene data show CDR1 as SGHDT and CDR2 as YYEEEE. With 0 bases removed from V and 2 bases from J, the gap between germline ends came to 9 bases. The CDR3 is CASSLGSGAYNSPLHF. CDR3 DNA: TGTGCCAGCAGCTTGGGCTCGGGGGCCTATAATTCACCCCTCCACTTT.

V and J are TRBV28 and TRBJ2-7; maybe TRBD1 (5 bases). The CDR3 contains 13 residues. The germline V gene encodes CDR1 MDHEN and CDR2 SYDVKM. The V gene lost 3 bases and the J gene lost 3 bases, with 9 bases spanning the gap. This CDR3 reads CASSFQGGYEQYF. CDR3 in DNA: TGTGCCAGCAGTTTCCAGGGCGGCTACGAGCAGTACTTC.

This chain joins TRBV10-3 and TRBJ1-5; 8 bases agree with TRBD1. This CDR3 region has 14 residues. CDR1 is ENHRY and CDR2 is SYGVKD in the germline V gene. V lost 6 bases to trimming and J lost 5 bases; unmatched junction nucleotides: 6. The CDR3 nucleotides are TGTGCCATCAGCAAGGACAGGGCGGATCAGCCCCAGCATTTT. Encoded protein: CAISKDRADQPQHF.

This sequence joins TRBV4-3 and TRBJ2-3; D gene ambiguous. V lost 1 base and J lost 1, with 6 bases in between. The CDR3 loop spans 14 amino acids. The germline CDR1 and CDR2 sequences are LGHNA and YSLEER. CDR3 coding DNA: TGCGCCAGCAGCCAAGTGGCTGGCACAGATACGCAGTATTTT. This encodes CASSQVAGTDTQYF.

The rearrangement joins TRBV2 to TRBJ1-2; D is perhaps TRBD1 (6 bases). Germline V gene sequence: CDR1 SNHLY, CDR2 FYNNEI. Trimming shortened V by 8 bases and J by 3 bases, and 10 bases separated the two germline ends. The CDR3 is made up of 12 amino acids. CDR3 protein: CASLGADYGYTF. The DNA for the CDR3 is TGTGCCAGCTTGGGGGCAGACTATGGCTACACCTTC.

This clone was found once. The chain has TRBV27 and TRBJ2-7; 7 bases are a match to TRBD2. With 2 bases clipped from V and 6 bases from J, the junction kept 10 bases outside the gene matches. The CDR3 is made up of 15 amino acids. In germline, CDR1 is MNHEY, CDR2 SMNVEV (reference sequence). The CDR3 loop reads CASSLGGGGPGEQYF. Written as DNA, the CDR3 is TGTGCCAGCAGTTTAGGCGGCGGGGGACCCGGCGAGCAGTACTTC.

V and J are TRBV2 and TRBJ1-1; 10 bases match TRBD1. V shed 5 bases and J 0 bases; nucleotides not matched to a gene: 6. Germline CDR1 is SNHLY and CDR2 is FYNNEI. This CDR3 is built from 16 residues. The CDR3 loop reads CASSPGQGIMNTEAFF. Here the CDR3 DNA reads TGTGCCAGCAGTCCGGGACAGGGGATAATGAACACTGAAGCTTTCTTT.

This clone came up once. The chain combines TRBV21-1 with TRBJ1-2. TRBV21-1 is assigned pseudogene status. The CDR3 is made up of 17 amino acids. The DNA of the CDR3 is TGTGCCAGCAGCAAAGTCGGCAACACAGAGCGGGAAGATGGCTACACCTTC. This gives the protein CASSKVGNTEREDGYTF.

The rearrangement joins TRBV7-9 to TRBJ1-1; 8 bases are shared with TRBD1. Germline V CDR1 and CDR2: SEHNR, FQNEAQ (reference sequence). J gave up 4 bases and V 2 bases, and 9 bases lay outside the gene matches. The CDR3 covers 16 residues. DNA for the CDR3: TGTGCCAGCAGCTTAAGGGGGGACAGGAGGGGCACTGAAGCTTTCTTT. Translated, it gives CASSLRGDRRGTEAFF.

CDR3: CASSLGTSGGLGYNEQFF. The CDR3 DNA reads as TGTGCCAGCAGCTTAGGGACTAGCGGGGGACTGGGGTACAATGAGCAGTTCTTC. This rearrangement joins TRBV7-6 to TRBJ2-1; 13 nucleotides match TRBD2. In germline, CDR1 is SGHVS, CDR2 FNYEAQ. The CDR3 runs to 18 residues. V lost 1 base to trimming and J lost 4 bases; unmatched junction nucleotides: 7. The entire variable domain, with the rest obtained from reference TRBV7-6 and TRBJ2-1, is as follows: GAGVSQSPRYKVTKRGQDVALRCDPISGHVSLYWYRQALGQGPEFLTYFNYEAQQDKSGLPNDRFSAERPEGSISTLTIQRTEQRDSAMYRCASSLGTSGGLGYNEQFFGPGTRLTVL.

V usage is TRBV7-6 and J usage is TRBJ2-4; D may be TRBD2 (6 bases). Germline V gene data show CDR1 as SGHVS and CDR2 as FNYEAQ. The CDR3 length is 14 residues. V was trimmed by 1 base and J by 9 bases, leaving 13 bases between them. CDR3 nucleotide sequence: TGTGCCAGCAGCTTAGGGCTAGTGGAGGGCATTCAGTACTTC. Its protein product is CASSLGLVEGIQYF.

The rearrangement uses TRBV19 and TRBJ1-4; D gene ambiguous. The CDR3 covers 14 residues. Trimming removed 4 bases from V and 7 bases from J, with 13 bases in between. Germline loops: CDR1 LNHDA, CDR2 SQIVND (reference sequence). CDR3 nucleotides: TGTGCCAGTAGTACCCGGCGACTTGCTGAAAAACTGTTTTTT. As protein: CASSTRRLAEKLFF.

The chain joins TRBV15 to TRBJ2-7, with 7 bases fitting TRBD2. The CDR3 length is 16 residues. With 4 bases clipped from V and 2 bases from J, the junction kept 11 bases outside the gene matches. Germline V CDR1 and CDR2: LNHNV, YYDKDF (reference sequence). CDR3 region: CATSTARLGGAYEQYF. Written as DNA, the CDR3 is TGTGCCACCAGCACCGCCCGGTTGGGGGGGGCCTACGAGCAGTACTTC.

The chain uses TRBV5-6 and TRBJ1-1, with TRBD1 identical over 7 bases. Germline V gene lookup returns CDR1 SGHDT and CDR2 YYEEEE. The CDR3 sequence is 17 residues long. Trimming removed 1 base from V and 3 bases from J; junction bases left unmatched: 12. CDR3 protein: CASSLWQGDAEDTEAFF. CDR3 DNA sequence: TGTGCCAGCAGCTTGTGGCAGGGGGATGCGGAAGACACTGAAGCTTTCTTT.

J is TRBJ1-1 and V is TRBV27; the D gene is possibly TRBD1 (5 bases). The CDR3 contains 14 residues. The V gene lost 0 bases and the J gene lost 11 bases, with 16 bases spanning the gap. Germline V gives CDR1 MNHEY, CDR2 SMNVEV (reference sequence). The CDR3 reads CASSLSGAPDVAFF. CDR3 in DNA: TGTGCCAGCAGTTTATCAGGGGCCCCAGATGTGGCTTTCTTT.

V and J are TRBV18 and TRBJ1-4; 12 nucleotides align to TRBD1. The germline CDR1 and CDR2 sequences are KGHSH and LQKENI. This CDR3 contains 15 residues. Trimming removed 4 bases from V and 8 bases from J; junction bases left unmatched: 5. CDR3 region: CASSLSGTGGEKLFF. The CDR3 DNA reads TGTGCCAGCTCACTATCCGGGACAGGGGGCGAAAAACTGTTTTTT.

The gene calls are TRBV9 and TRBJ1-3, with D hard to call. V shed 2 bases and J shed 0 bases, with 15 bases lying between them. The CDR3 runs 17 residues. CDR1 is SGDLS, CDR2 YYNGEE, per germline. The CDR3 DNA follows: TGTGCCAGCAGCGTGGGAGGTTCCGGGGTCTCTGGAAACACCATATATTTT. Translation: CASSVGGSGVSGNTIYF. The full variable domain, with the rest looked up from reference TRBV9 and TRBJ1-3, is DSGVTQTPKHLITATGQRVTLRCSPRSGDLSVYWYQQSLDQGLQFLIQYYNGEERAKGNILERFSAQQFPDLHSELNLSSLELGDSALYFCASSVGGSGVSGNTIYFGEGSWLTVV.

This sequence joins TRBV4-3 and TRBJ1-1; D might be TRBD1 (5 bases). From germline, CDR1 is LGHNA and CDR2 YSLEER. This CDR3 is built from 16 residues. Trimming cost V 1 base and J 1 base, with 13 bases left between them. CDR3 nucleotides: TGCGCCAGCAGCCAAGCCTATCGGACACCGAACACTGAAGCTTTCTTT. Translation gives CASSQAYRTPNTEAFF.

This sequence joins TRBV4-1 and TRBJ2-4; no firm D call. Trimming removed 1 base from V and 8 bases from J, with 12 bases in between. Looked up from germline, CDR1 is MGHRA and CDR2 is YSYEKL. The CDR3 is 14 residues long. The CDR3 sequence: CASSQGPAEDIQYF. The DNA of the CDR3 is TGCGCCAGCAGCCAAGGTCCCGCAGAGGACATTCAGTACTTC.

This chain links TRBV6-4 with TRBJ2-3, with TRBD2 matching 9 bases. V shed 0 bases and J 4 bases; nucleotides not matched to a gene: 5. Looked up from germline, CDR1 is MRHNA and CDR2 is SNTAGT. This CDR3 region has 16 residues. The chain's CDR3 is CASSDSPQRGADTQYF. CDR3 DNA sequence: TGTGCCAGCAGTGACTCTCCCCAGCGGGGGGCAGATACGCAGTATTTT.

CDR3 loop: CASSESLAGYNEQFF. In DNA form, the CDR3 reads TGTGCCAGCAGTGAAAGTCTAGCGGGGTACAATGAGCAGTTCTTC. The rearrangement uses TRBV2 and TRBJ2-1; 9 nucleotides align to TRBD2. The length of the CDR3 is 15 residues. The ends lost 2 bases at V and 4 bases at J; junction bases unmatched: 3. Germline CDR1 is SNHLY and CDR2 is FYNNEI.